This T cell receptor (beta chain) appears in the sequencing data of a study of beta chain features in type 1 diabetes. General study results and limits: The study notes PCR might favor shorter templates equally in patients and controls.

Over 95% purity was reached by all sorted populations. The CDR3 is 14 residues long. Germline CDR1 SGHTA, CDR2 FQGNSA. The V end lost 2 bases, the J end lost 2 bases, and 8 bases lay between the germline ends. Expressed TCRB transcripts got sequenced, as all isolated RNA was reverse transcribed. The data were produced by immunoSEQ multiplex PCR, yet TCRdb's version contains in-frame clones alone and is incomplete. The sample comprises under 350,000 clones, about 8.5% of which are singletons, and 1% rests with the top ten. This clone came up many times. The antigen remains unidentified. The sequenced material came from central memory CD4+ T cells from blood. J is TRBJ2-3 and V is TRBV7-2; D not resolved. The sequence was obtained from a woman aged 18 to 35 in good health. The CDR3 DNA is TGTGCCAGCAGCTTACGGCCCTACACAGATACGCAGTATTTT. It codes for CASSLRPYTDTQYF.